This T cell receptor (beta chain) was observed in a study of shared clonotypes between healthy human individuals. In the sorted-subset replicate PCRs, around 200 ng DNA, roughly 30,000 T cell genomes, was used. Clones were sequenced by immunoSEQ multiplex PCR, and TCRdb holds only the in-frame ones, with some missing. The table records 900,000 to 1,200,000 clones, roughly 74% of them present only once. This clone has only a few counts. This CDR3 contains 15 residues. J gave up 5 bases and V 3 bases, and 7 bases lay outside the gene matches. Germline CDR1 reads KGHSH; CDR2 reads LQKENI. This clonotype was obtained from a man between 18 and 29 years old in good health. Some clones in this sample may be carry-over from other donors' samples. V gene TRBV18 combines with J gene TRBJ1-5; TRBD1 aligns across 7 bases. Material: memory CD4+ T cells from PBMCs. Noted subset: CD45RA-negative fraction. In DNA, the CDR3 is TGTGCCAGCTCACCCTTGAGGGGGCTGGATCAGCCCCAGCATTTT. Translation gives CASSPLRGLDQPQHF.